This T cell receptor (beta chain) emerged from a study of OX40 agonist ivuxolimab in advanced cancers. The CDR3 has 14 residues. Germline values: CDR1 SGHTA, CDR2 FQGNSA. The V and J ends lost 6 bases and 10 bases, in that order; junction bases with no gene match: 6. The method was immunoSEQ multiplex PCR; TCRdb's version includes in-frame clones alone and lacks a portion of them. The data hold 23,000 or so clones, with 88% observed a single time. Remarks on this clone: The antigen is unknown.

Excluded were patients having autoimmune disease history or systemic immunosuppression. Findings and caveats of the study: Partial responders dosed at 0.1-3.0 mg/kg displayed clonal expansion ranking among the lowest.

The sequencing used CD4+ or CD8+ T cells sorted from blood, collected in a trial of the OX40 agonist ivuxolimab. The source of this sequence is an adult with an advanced solid tumor such as melanoma, head and neck, liver or kidney cancer. V usage is TRBV7-2 and J usage is TRBJ2-1, with 13 bases aligning to TRBD2. The CDR3 loop reads CASSGTSGEREQFF. CDR3 nucleotides: TGTGCCAGCAGTGGGACTAGCGGGGAGAGAGAGCAGTTCTTC.